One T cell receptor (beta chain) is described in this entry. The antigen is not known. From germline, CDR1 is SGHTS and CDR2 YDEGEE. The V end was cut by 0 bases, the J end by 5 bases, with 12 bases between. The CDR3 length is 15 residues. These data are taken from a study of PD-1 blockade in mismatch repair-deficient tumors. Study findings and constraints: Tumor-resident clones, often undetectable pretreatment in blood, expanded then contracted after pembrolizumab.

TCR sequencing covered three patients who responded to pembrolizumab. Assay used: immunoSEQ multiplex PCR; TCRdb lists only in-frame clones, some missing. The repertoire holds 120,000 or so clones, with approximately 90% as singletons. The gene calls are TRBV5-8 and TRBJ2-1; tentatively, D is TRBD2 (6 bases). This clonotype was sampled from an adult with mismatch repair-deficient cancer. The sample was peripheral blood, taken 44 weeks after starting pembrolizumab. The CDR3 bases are TGTGCCAGCAGCTTGGGCGGGACGGTGAACAATGAGCAGTTCTTC. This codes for CASSLGGTVNNEQFF. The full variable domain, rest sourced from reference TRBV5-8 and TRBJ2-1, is EAGVTQSPTHLIKTRGQQATLRCSPISGHTSVYWYQQALGLGLQFLLWYDEGEERNRGNFPPRFSGRQFPNYSSELNVNALELEDSALYLCASSLGGTVNNEQFFGPGTRLTVL.